The clone carrying this T cell receptor (beta chain) was recorded at least ten times. What it binds is not known. What was amplified from RNA transcripts were TCR beta CDR3 regions. The TCR CDR3 first-round RT-PCR relied on the HTBI primer set. TCRdb reanalysed the multiplex PCR reads using MiXCR and keeps one entry per CDR3 protein. The data show around 420,000 distinct CDR3 sequences, with approximately 15% seen just once and 5.3% held by the top ten. This CDR3 region has 15 residues. Germline V lookup: CDR1 LNHNV, CDR2 YYDKDF (reference sequence). Unmatched junction bases numbered 6, after V lost 5 bases and J lost 0 bases. The data belong to a study of T cells in Graves' hyperthyroidism and ophthalmopathy. Study in general: Blood was drawn when the patient was first diagnosed and still untreated.

The study, taken as a whole, reports: Ophthalmopathy and stable hyperthyroidism were separated by a 13 V-J model.

The source is a woman aged 18-29 years with Graves' hyperthyroidism. The chain has TRBV15 and TRBJ1-2, with 7 bases fitting TRBD1. Sequencing was done on a sample of blood. The CDR3 bases are TGTGCCACCAGCCGTAGGGACAGAGCTAACTATGGCTACACCTTC. This translates into CATSRRDRANYGYTF.